The T cell receptor beta chain described here comes from a study of blood T cell repertoires in COVID-19. Across the study: COVID-19 samples from acute and convalescent phases originated in the United States, Italy and Spain. PBMCs, B-cell-depleted T cells, or T cells were the source of the cDNA or gDNA that made up the material.

Germline CDR1 and CDR2: MDHEN and SYDVKM. The CDR3 loop spans 16 amino acids. The V gene end was trimmed by 1 base and the J gene end by 8 bases; junction bases not matched to a gene: 11. Original analysis: Estimated nucleated cell counts came from reference gene primer amplification. Sequenced by immunoSEQ multiplex PCR; TCRdb stores in-frame clones only, minus some. The V and J calls and clone size were taken over from that table, and D and trimming were inferred from the DNA. The sample shows about 260,000 clones, over 75% of them seen only once. Followed over time, Seattle patients had been enrolled while infection was active.

The chain uses TRBV28 and TRBJ2-1; TRBD2 aligns across 7 bases. The TCR originated in an older woman with COVID-19, enrolled during active disease. Sequencing was done on a sample of peripheral blood. The CDR3, as DNA: TGTGCCAGCAGTTTATTTGGTAGTAGCGGGCGGGATGAGCAGTTCTTC. Protein: CASSLFGSSGRDEQFF.